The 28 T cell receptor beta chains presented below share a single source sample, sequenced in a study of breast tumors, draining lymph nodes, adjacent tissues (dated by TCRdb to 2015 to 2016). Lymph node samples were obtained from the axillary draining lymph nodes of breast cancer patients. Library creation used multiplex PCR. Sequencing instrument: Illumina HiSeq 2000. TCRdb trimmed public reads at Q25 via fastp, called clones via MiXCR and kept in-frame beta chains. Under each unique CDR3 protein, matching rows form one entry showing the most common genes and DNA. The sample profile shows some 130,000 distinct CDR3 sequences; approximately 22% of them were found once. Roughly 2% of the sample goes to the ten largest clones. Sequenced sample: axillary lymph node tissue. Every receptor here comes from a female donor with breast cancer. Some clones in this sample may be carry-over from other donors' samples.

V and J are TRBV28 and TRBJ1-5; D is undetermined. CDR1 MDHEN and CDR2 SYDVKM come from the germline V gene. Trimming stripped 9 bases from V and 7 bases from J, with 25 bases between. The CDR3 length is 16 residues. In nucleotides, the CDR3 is TGTGCCAGTCGAAACTCAAGGACGTACGGCGGGCAGCCCCAGCATTTT. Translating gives CASRNSRTYGGQPQHF.

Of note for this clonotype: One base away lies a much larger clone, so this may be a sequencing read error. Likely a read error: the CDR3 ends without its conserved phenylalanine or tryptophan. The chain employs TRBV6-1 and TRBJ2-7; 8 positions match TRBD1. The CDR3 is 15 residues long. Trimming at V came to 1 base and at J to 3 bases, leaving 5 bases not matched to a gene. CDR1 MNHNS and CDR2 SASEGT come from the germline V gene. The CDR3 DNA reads TGTGCCAGCAGTGAAGGGACAGGGTCTTTCTACGAGCAGTACCTC. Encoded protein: CASSEGTGSFYEQYL.

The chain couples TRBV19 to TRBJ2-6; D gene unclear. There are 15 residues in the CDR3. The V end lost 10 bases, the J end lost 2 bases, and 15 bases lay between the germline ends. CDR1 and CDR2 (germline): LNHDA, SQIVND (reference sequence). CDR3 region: CATSLLGTGANVLTF. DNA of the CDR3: TGTGCCACCTCATTACTGGGGACTGGGGCCAACGTCCTGACTTTC.

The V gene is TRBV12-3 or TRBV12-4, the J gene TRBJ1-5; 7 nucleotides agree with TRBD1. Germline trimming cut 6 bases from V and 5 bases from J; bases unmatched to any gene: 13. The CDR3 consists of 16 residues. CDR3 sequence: CASSPYVPGTDQPQHF. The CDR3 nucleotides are TGTGCCAGCAGCCCTTATGTGCCTGGGACAGATCAGCCCCAGCATTTT.

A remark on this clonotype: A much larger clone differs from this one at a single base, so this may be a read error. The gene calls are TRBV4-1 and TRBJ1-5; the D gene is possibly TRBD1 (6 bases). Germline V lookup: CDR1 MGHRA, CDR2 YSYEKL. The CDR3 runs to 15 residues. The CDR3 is CAGSQLGAGNQPQHF. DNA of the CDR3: TGCGCCGGCAGCCAATTGGGGGCGGGCAATCAGCCCCAGCATTTT.

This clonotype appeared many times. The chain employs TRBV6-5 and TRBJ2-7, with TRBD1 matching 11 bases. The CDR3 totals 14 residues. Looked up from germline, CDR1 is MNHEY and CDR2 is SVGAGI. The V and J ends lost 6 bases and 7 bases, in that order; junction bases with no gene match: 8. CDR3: CASRPGQGVREQYF. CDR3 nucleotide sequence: TGTGCCAGCAGGCCGGGACAGGGGGTTAGGGAGCAGTACTTC.

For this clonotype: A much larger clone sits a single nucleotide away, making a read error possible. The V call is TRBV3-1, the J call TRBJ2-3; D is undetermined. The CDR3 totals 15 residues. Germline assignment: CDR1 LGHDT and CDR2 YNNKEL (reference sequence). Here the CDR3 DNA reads TGTGCCGGCAGCTCCTCCAGAGATCTCACAGATACGCAGTATTTT. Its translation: CAGSSSRDLTDTQYF.

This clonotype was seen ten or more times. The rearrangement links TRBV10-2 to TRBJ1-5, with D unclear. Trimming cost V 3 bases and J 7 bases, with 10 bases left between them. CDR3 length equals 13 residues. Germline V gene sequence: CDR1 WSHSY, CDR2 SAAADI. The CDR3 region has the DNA TGCGCCAGCAGTGAAGGACTACGGCAGCCCCAGCATTTT. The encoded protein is CASSEGLRQPQHF.

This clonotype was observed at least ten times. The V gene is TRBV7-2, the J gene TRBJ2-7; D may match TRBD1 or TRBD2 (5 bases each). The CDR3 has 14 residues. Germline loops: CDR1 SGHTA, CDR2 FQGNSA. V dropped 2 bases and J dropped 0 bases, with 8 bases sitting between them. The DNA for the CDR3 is TGTGCCAGCAGCTTATGGGGGATCTCCTACGAGCAGTACTTC. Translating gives CASSLWGISYEQYF.

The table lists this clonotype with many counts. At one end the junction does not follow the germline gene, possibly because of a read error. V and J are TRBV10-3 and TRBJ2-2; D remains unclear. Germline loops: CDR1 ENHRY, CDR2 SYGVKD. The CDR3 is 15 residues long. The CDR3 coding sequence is TGTGCCATCAGTGAGGGTGGTCTTAACAGCGGGGAGCTGTTTTTT. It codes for CAISEGGLNSGELFF.

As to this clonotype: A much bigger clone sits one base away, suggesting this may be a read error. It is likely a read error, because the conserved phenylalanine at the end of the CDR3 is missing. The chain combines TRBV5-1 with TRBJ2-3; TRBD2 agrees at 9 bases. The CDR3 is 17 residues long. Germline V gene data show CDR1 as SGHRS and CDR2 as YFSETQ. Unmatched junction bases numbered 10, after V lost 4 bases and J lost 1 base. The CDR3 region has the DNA TGCGCCAGCAGCCGTCTTTTTTCTAGCGGGGGCACAGATACGCAGTATCTT. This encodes CASSRLFSSGGTDTQYL.

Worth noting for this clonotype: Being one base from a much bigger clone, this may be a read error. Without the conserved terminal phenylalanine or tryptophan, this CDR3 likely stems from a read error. CDR3 nucleotides: TGTGCCAGCAGCCCGACTAGCTACAATGAGCAGTTCTCC. This codes for CASSPTSYNEQFS. The chain uses TRBV5-4 and TRBJ2-1; D is perhaps TRBD2 (6 bases). The CDR3 covers 13 residues. V shed 4 bases and J shed 3 bases, with 8 bases lying between them. CDR1 is SGHNT and CDR2 is YYREEE in the germline V gene (reference sequence).

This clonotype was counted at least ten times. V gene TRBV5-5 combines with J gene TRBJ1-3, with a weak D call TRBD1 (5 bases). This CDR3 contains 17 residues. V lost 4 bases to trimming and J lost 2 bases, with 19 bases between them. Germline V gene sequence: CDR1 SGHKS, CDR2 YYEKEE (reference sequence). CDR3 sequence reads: CASSIGDGIIAGNTIYF. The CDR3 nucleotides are TGTGCCAGCAGCATAGGGGACGGCATAATTGCTGGAAACACCATATATTTT.

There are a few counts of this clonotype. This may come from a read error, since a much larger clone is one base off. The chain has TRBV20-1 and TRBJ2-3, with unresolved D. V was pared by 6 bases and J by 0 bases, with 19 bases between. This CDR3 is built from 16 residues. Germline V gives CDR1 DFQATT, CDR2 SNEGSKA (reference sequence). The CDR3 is CSAHSLSRSSTDTQYF. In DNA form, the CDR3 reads TGCAGTGCCCATTCGTTAAGCAGGTCTAGCACAGATACGCAGTATTTT.

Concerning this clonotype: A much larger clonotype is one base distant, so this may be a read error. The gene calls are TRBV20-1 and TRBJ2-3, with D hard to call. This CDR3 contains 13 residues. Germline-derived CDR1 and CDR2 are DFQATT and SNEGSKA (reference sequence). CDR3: CSANTFGTDAQYF. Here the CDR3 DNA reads TGCAGTGCTAATACCTTCGGCACAGATGCGCAGTATTTT.

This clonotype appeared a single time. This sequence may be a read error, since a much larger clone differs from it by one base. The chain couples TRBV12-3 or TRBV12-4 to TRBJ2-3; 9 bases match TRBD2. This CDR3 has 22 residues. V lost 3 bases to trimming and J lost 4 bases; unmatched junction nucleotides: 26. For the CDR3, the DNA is TGTGCCAGCAGTTTTCCCCGCGGGGTAGCGGGAGCCCATCGAACTAGCGCAGATACGCAGTATTTT. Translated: CASSFPRGVAGAHRTSADTQYF.

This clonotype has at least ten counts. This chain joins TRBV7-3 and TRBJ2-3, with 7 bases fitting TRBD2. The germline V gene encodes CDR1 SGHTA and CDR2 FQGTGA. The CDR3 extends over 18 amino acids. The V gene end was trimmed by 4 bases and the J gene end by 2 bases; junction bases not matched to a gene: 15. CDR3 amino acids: CASSSARGPGRFTDTQYF. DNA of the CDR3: TGTGCCAGCAGCTCAGCCCGGGGTCCCGGGAGGTTCACAGATACGCAGTATTTT.

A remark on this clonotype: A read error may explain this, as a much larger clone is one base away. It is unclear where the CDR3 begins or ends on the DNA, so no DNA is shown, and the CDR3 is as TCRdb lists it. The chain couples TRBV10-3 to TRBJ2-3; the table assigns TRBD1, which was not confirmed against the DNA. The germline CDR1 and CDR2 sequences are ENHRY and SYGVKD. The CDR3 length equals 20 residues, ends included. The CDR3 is CAITPSGQGATSVALGTRYF.

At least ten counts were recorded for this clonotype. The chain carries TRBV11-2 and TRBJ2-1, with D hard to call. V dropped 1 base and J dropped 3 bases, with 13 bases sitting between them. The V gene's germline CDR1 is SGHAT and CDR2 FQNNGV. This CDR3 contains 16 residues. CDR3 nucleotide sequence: TGTGCCAGCAGCTTAGTGCTAGAAGGAGTCTACAATGAGCAGTTCTTC. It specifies CASSLVLEGVYNEQFF.

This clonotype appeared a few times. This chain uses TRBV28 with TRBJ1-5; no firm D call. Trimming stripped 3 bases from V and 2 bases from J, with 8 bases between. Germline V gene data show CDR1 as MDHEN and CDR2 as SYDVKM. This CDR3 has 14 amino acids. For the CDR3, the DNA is TGTGCCAGCAGTTTGGTTATTGGCAATCAGCCCCAGCATTTT. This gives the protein CASSLVIGNQPQHF.

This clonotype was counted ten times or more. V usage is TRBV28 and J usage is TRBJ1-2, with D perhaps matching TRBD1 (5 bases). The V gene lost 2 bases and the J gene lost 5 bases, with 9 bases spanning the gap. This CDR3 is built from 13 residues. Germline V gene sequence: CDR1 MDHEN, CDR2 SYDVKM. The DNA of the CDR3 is TGTGCCAGCAGTTTACAACAGGCGTATGGCTACACCTTC. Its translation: CASSLQQAYGYTF.

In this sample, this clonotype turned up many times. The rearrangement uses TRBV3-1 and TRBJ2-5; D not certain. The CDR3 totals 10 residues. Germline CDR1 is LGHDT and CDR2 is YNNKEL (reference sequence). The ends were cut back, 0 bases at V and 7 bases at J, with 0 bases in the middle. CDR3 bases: TGTGCCAGCAGCCAAGAGACCCAGTACTTC. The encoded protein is CASSQETQYF.

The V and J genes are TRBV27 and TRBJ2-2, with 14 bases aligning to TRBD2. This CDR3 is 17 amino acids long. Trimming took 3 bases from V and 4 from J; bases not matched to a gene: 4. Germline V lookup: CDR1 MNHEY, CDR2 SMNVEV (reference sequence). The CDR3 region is CASSLTSGRAITGELFF. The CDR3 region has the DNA TGTGCCAGCAGTTTGACTAGCGGGAGGGCCATCACCGGGGAGCTGTTTTTT.

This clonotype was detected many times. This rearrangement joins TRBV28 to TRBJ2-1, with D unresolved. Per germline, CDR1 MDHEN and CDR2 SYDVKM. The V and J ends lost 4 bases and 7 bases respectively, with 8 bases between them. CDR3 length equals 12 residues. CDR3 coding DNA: TGTGCCAGCAGTTCCGGATGGAATGAGCAGTTCTTC. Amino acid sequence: CASSSGWNEQFF.

The CDR3 is CASTKQGSASPLHF. DNA of the CDR3: TGTGCCAGCACCAAACAGGGTTCGGCTTCACCCCTCCACTTT. This chain connects TRBV28 to TRBJ1-6; D is perhaps TRBD1 (6 bases). V was trimmed by 7 bases and J by 9 bases, leaving 16 bases between them. CDR1 is MDHEN, CDR2 SYDVKM, per germline. The CDR3 spans 14 residues.

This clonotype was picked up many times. The CDR3 DNA follows: TGTGCCACGAATTCCGGGACTAACAATGAGCAGTTCTTC. Translating gives CATNSGTNNEQFF. The V and J genes are TRBV10-3 and TRBJ2-1, with TRBD2 matching 7 bases. The ends lost 10 bases at V and 5 bases at J; junction bases unmatched: 8. Germline V gene data show CDR1 as ENHRY and CDR2 as SYGVKD. The CDR3 is 13 residues long.

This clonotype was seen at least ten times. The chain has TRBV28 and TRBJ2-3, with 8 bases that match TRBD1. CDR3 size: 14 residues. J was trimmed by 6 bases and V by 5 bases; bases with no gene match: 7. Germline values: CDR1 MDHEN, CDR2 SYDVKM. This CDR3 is CASSRETGVDTQYF. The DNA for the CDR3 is TGTGCCAGCAGTAGAGAGACAGGGGTCGATACGCAGTATTTT.

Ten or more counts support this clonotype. The CDR3 spells CASSVEGGSYNEQFF. The CDR3 bases are TGTGCCAGCAGTGTTGAGGGGGGTTCCTACAATGAGCAGTTCTTC. The genes are TRBV2 and TRBJ2-1; D may correspond to TRBD1 or TRBD2 (6 bases each). CDR1 and CDR2 from the germline V gene are SNHLY and FYNNEI. Trimming removed 4 bases at V and 1 base at J, with 11 bases between. The CDR3 totals 15 residues.